This entry lists 10 T cell receptor beta chains sequenced from one sample in a study of T cell changes during pregnancy in multiple sclerosis. Clones were read by immunoSEQ multiplex PCR, and TCRdb kept only the in-frame ones, dropping some. The sample contains 50,000 to 55,000 clones, roughly 91% of which appear only once. The source material was CD4+ T cells from peripheral blood mononuclear cells, sampled in the third trimester of pregnancy. The receptors stem from a female donor with multiple sclerosis, enrolled in a pregnancy study.

This clone was detected ten times or more. J is TRBJ1-5 and V is TRBV19, with 10 nucleotides matching TRBD1. This CDR3 is built from 15 residues. V lost 6 bases and J lost 4; bases outside the gene matches: 6. Germline V lookup: CDR1 LNHDA, CDR2 SQIVND (reference sequence). The CDR3 reads CASSETGGKNQPQHF. The CDR3 nucleotides are TGTGCCAGTAGCGAGACAGGGGGCAAGAATCAGCCCCAGCATTTT.

The J gene is TRBJ2-7, the V gene TRBV12-5, with TRBD1 matching 7 bases. With 1 base clipped from V and 4 bases from J, the junction kept 13 bases outside the gene matches. Germline V gives CDR1 LGHNT, CDR2 FRNRAP. The length of the CDR3 is 17 residues. CDR3 nucleotides: TGTGCTAGTGGTTTGGCCCTACCGGGACCACAGGGGTACGAGCAGTACTTC. Its protein product is CASGLALPGPQGYEQYF. The full variable domain, with the rest looked up from reference TRBV12-5 and TRBJ2-7, is DARVTQTPRHKVTEMGQEVTMRCQPILGHNTVFWYRQTMMQGLELLAYFRNRAPLDDSGMPKDRFSAEMPDATLATLKIQPSEPRDSAVYFCASGLALPGPQGYEQYFGPGTRLTVT.

The chain employs TRBV5-1 and TRBJ1-6; 8 bases line up with TRBD1. V trimming: 0 bases; J trimming: 10 bases; junction bases outside the gene matches: 6. The V gene's germline CDR1 is SGHRS and CDR2 YFSETQ. The CDR3 runs to 15 residues. CDR3 protein: CASSLAGQGSSPLHF. The DNA for the CDR3 is TGCGCCAGCAGCTTGGCCGGACAGGGAAGCTCACCCCTCCACTTT.

The chain carries TRBV5-1 and TRBJ2-5; a weak D match, TRBD1 (5 bases). This CDR3 spans 14 amino acids. Germline V gene lookup returns CDR1 SGHRS and CDR2 YFSETQ. V lost 4 bases and J 1 base, leaving 11 bases between the germline ends. In DNA, the CDR3 is TGCGCCAGCAGCCCTGGACACGGCCAAGAGACCCAGTACTTC. It translates to CASSPGHGQETQYF.

V usage is TRBV2 and J usage is TRBJ2-2; possible D gene TRBD2, 6 bases. Germline V gene data show CDR1 as SNHLY and CDR2 as FYNNEI. This CDR3 contains 14 residues. With 9 bases removed from V and 2 bases from J, the gap between germline ends came to 13 bases. CDR3 protein: CARGGASNTGELFF. CDR3 in DNA: TGTGCCAGGGGCGGGGCCTCTAACACCGGGGAGCTGTTTTTT.

This chain links TRBV18 with TRBJ1-4, with D hard to call. Trimming shortened V by 3 bases and J by 0 bases, and 11 bases separated the two germline ends. This CDR3 is built from 16 residues. Germline V gene lookup returns CDR1 KGHSH and CDR2 LQKENI. DNA of the CDR3: TGTGCCAGCTCACCTCTACCGGGTCCAACTAATGAAAAACTGTTTTTT. Protein product: CASSPLPGPTNEKLFF.

This clone was seen just once. The J gene is TRBJ2-7, the V gene TRBV18, with a possible D match to TRBD2 (7 bases). This CDR3 is 15 amino acids long. Trimming cost V 3 bases and J 6 bases, with 18 bases left between them. Germline CDR1 and CDR2: KGHSH and LQKENI. The CDR3 DNA reads TGTGCCAGCTCACCTCTCGGGGGGCCCGCTCTCGAGCAGTACTTC. It translates to CASSPLGGPALEQYF.

The chain couples TRBV9 to TRBJ2-3, with TRBD2 identical over 7 bases. Trimming cost V 0 bases and J 0 bases; bases outside gene matches: 1. CDR3 length: 15 residues. The germline V gene has CDR1 SGDLS and CDR2 YYNGEE. The CDR3 spells CASSVDGRSTDTQYF. For the CDR3, the DNA is TGTGCCAGCAGCGTAGACGGGAGGAGCACAGATACGCAGTATTTT.

In its sample, this clone was seen a few times. The V and J genes are TRBV7-9 and TRBJ1-3; D is unresolved. V dropped 2 bases and J dropped 4 bases, with 15 bases sitting between them. This CDR3 comprises 16 residues. The V gene's germline CDR1 is SEHNR and CDR2 FQNEAQ (reference sequence). For the CDR3, the DNA is TGTGCCAGCAGCTTAACATCCGGGGATCGGGGAAACACCATATATTTT. This translates into CASSLTSGDRGNTIYF.

The chain links TRBV9 to TRBJ1-6; maybe TRBD1 (5 bases). Trimming took 0 bases from V and 6 from J, leaving 10 bases between them. From germline, CDR1 is SGDLS and CDR2 YYNGEE. The CDR3 contains 15 residues. The DNA of the CDR3 is TGTGCCAGCAGCGTAGGTTTTCAGGGTAATTCACCCCTCCACTTT. It codes for CASSVGFQGNSPLHF.